Listed below are T cell receptor beta chains from one sample, sequenced in a study of radiotherapy plus CTLA-4 blockade in lung cancer. The repertoire was sequenced with immunoSEQ multiplex PCR; TCRdb's copy has only in-frame clones and lacks some. The sample records about 35,000 clones, around 83% being singletons. The source material was peripheral blood, sampled from a patient treated with radiotherapy plus ipilimumab. Receptors were obtained from a human donor with non-small cell lung cancer who had stable disease on radiotherapy plus ipilimumab. CDR3s include the opening cysteine and the closing phenylalanine or tryptophan. A D gene is named only where the DNA matches it firmly.

j_gene | d_gene | v_gene | CDR3aa
TRBJ1-1 | . | TRBV6-5 | CASRQGNTEAFF
TRBJ2-7 | . | TRBV6-5 | CASSRRGFYEQYF
TRBJ2-7 | . | TRBV7-6 | CASSSTDSYEQYF
TRBJ2-5 | . | TRBV27 | CASSLLGGETQYF
TRBJ1-2 | . | TRBV4-2 | CASSHVDRNYGYTF
TRBJ2-3 | . | TRBV9 | CASNLGGESTDTQYF
TRBJ2-3 | . | TRBV27 | CASSLRRLGDTQYF
TRBJ2-7 | . | TRBV4-1 | CASSQSGYEQYF
TRBJ2-7 | TRBD2 | TRBV7-2 | CASSLGVGLAEGYEQYF
TRBJ2-7 | . | TRBV27 | CASSLTAPYEQYF
TRBJ2-1 | TRBD2 | TRBV4-3 | CASSQETSGNNEQFF
TRBJ2-1 | TRBD2 | TRBV19 | CASSKYRPAGRSYNEQFF
TRBJ1-2 | TRBD1 | TRBV27 | CASRSWQDRGVGGYTF
TRBJ1-1 | . | TRBV2 | CASRLSFRASTEAFF
TRBJ2-7 | . | TRBV28 | CASTQKGGTHPRQYF
TRBJ2-1 | . | TRBV6-5 | CASSYSGLTNEQFF
. | TRBD1 | TRBV6-1 | CASSVNTQGAQDEQYF
TRBJ1-4 | . | TRBV5-1 | CASSLGTSRGPNEKLFF
TRBJ2-1 | TRBD2 | TRBV6-1 | CASRTSGTLGSEQFF
TRBJ1-1 | TRBD1 | TRBV13 | CASSLYQDRGPRTEAFF
TRBJ2-2 | TRBD2 | TRBV6-6 | CASSIAGATGELFF
TRBJ1-2 | . | TRBV10-3 | CAISVKPYLDGYTF
TRBJ2-7 | TRBD2 | TRBV19 | CASSMSSGGGSSYEQYF
TRBJ1-3 | . | TRBV7-3 | CASSPGTAGNTIYF
TRBJ2-3 | TRBD2 | TRBV27 | CASSLGTSGRLTGTQYF
TRBJ2-1 | TRBD2 | TRBV5-1 | CASSLRAGAYNEQFF
TRBJ1-1 | . | TRBV18 | CASSPGEGTEAFF
TRBJ1-6 | . | TRBV4-1 | CASSQDLFGLVRGNSPLHF
TRBJ1-1 | . | TRBV5-1 | CASSLEPAGMNTEAFF
TRBJ2-7 | . | TRBV5-4 | CASSPDRSYEQYF
TRBJ2-3 | . | TRBV9 | CASSSSRLTSTDTQYF
TRBJ1-3 | . | TRBV7-9 | CASSLGGSNTIYF
TRBJ1-1 | TRBD1 | TRBV10-3 | CAISEGTAEAFF
TRBJ2-2 | . | TRBV7-9 | CASSDSFTRELFF
TRBJ2-3 | TRBD1 | TRBV9 | CASSRQGPTDTQYF
TRBJ2-4 | . | TRBV19 | CASSIAGKANIQYF
TRBJ2-7 | . | TRBV5-6 | CASSLPGLAAEQYF
TRBJ2-7 | TRBD2 | TRBV7-2 | CASSLTSGTGEQYF
TRBJ2-1 | TRBD1 | TRBV27 | CAGSLQGGHEQFF
TRBJ1-5 | . | TRBV28 | CASSPVGNRNQPQHF
TRBJ2-3 | . | TRBV7-8 | CASSFRQDTDTQYF
TRBJ2-3 | . | TRBV7-9 | CASSTGHSTDTQYF
TRBJ2-1 | TRBD2 | TRBV7-2 | CASSSSSGISYNEQFF
TRBJ2-7 | TRBD1 | TRBV5-6 | CASSIGTVYEQYF
TRBJ1-1 | . | TRBV5-6 | CASSLGGGTEAFF
TRBJ2-7 | TRBD2 | TRBV29-1 | CSVGGLADSYEQYF
TRBJ1-1 | . | TRBV19 | CASGPGGYTEAFF
TRBJ1-5 | TRBD1 | TRBV28 | CASGTGDGGYQPQHF
TRBJ2-1 | TRBD2 | TRBV18 | CASSPPGGSGSYNEQFF
TRBJ2-1 | TRBD2 | TRBV7-9 | CASSLSVRTSGSSYNEQFF
TRBJ2-7 | . | TRBV15 | CATSSSLVYEQYF
. | TRBD2 | TRBV11-2 | CASSRGASGYEQYF
TRBJ2-1 | . | TRBV19 | CASSRPGVASTYNEQFF